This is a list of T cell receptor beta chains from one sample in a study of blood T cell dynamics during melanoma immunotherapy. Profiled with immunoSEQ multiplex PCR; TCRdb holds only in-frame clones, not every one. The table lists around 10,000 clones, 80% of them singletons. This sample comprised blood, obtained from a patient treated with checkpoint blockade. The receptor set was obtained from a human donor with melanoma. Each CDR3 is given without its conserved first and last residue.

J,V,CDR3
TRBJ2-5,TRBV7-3,ASSAGSTGKETQY
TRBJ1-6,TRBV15,ATSRSLLGQNNSPLH
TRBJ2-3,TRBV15,ATSRRVGAGTDTQY
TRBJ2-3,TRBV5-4,ASSLRGLRTDTQY
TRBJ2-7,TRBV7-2,ASSLGPKREQY
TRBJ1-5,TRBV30,AWSVRRFNQPQH
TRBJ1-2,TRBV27,ASSYSGTGEYGYT
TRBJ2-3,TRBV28,ASRGSGWDTDTQY
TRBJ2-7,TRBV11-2,ASSHWNPSSYEQY
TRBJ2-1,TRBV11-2,ASSLGEAYNEQF
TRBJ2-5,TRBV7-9,ASSSGEQY
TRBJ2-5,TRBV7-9,ASSPENQETQY
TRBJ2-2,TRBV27,ASSYTSGGTGELF
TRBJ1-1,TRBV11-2,ASSANPGSGGGTEAF
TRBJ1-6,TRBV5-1,ASSPSRDSYNSPLH
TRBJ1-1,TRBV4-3,ASSQSAAQGEAF
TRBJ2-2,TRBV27,ASGRMGTSPYTGELF
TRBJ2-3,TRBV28,ASSSPFDPSTDTQY
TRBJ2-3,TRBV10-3,AISEREATDTQY
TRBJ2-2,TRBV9,ASSVATTWITGELF
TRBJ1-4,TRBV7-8,ASSRWEGEKLF
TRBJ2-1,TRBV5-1,ASGQGARYNEQF
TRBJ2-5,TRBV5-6,ASRRTGSEETQY
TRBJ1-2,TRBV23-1,ASTPGPFYGYT
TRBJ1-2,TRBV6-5,ASSQGVVNYGYT
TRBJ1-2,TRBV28,ASSLGVGARYT
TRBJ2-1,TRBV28,ASNPVGPPSSYNEQF
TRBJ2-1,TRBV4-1,ASRSGTEQF
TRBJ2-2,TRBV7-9,ASSPPAGGTGELF
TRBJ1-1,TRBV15,ATSRDRAGTLATEAF
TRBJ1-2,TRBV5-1,ASSLGQGDYGYT
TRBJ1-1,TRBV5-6,ASELRVRLEAF
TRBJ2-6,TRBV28,AILPVVGSGANVLT
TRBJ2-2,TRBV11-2,ASSSGWGSRPGLF
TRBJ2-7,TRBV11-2,ASSPGFYEQY
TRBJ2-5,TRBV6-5,ASTPARPAETQY
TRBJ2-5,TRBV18,ASSPRGRETQY
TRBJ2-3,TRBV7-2,ASSVSSTSTDTQY
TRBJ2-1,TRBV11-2,ASSSRTSGIRKEQF
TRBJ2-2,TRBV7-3,ASSPKAGTGAIGELF
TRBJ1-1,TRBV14,ASSKELNTEAF
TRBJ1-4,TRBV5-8,ASRTGQARVEKLF
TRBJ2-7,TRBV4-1,ASSQDPQGGEQY
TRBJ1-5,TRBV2,ASRPHRGPPNQPQH
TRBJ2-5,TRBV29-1,SAAVRETQY
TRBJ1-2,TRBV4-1,ASRSVRAGYGYT
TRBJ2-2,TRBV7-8,ASSYKRLAGAGTGELF
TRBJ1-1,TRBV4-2,ASSYGQDTEAF
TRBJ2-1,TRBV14,ASSQRIAGGLNEQF
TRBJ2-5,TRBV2,ASSGDGQY
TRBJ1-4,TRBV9,ASSAAGGATNEKLF
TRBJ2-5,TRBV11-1,ASGLAWGPQETQY
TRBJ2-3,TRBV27,ASSPRLAMDTQY
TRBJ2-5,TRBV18,ASSPTGQETQY